Given below is one TCR beta chain in context. Its antigen is not known. This record comes from a study of shared clonotypes between healthy human individuals. Study as a whole: The study enrolled a couple of women and three men aged 18 to 49. Study observations and caveats: The study found lower generation probabilities in non-shared clonotypes than in those shared by all four donors. Exclusively blood specimens were collected; tissue repertoires likely differ.

CDR1 and CDR2 (germline): LNHDA, SQIVND (reference sequence). The junction had 8 bases not matched to a gene; V was cut back by 9 bases and J by 1 base. The CDR3 runs 16 residues. Authors' methods: Filtering differed, since immunoSEQ gave only junction sequences and no quality scores. The protocol was immunoSEQ multiplex PCR, while the TCRdb copy is restricted to in-frame clones and leaves out a portion. From that table come the V and J calls and clone size; the DNA was used to work out D and trimming. The sample holds some 1.1 million clones, about 72% seen once. The rearrangement uses TRBV19 and TRBJ2-6; the match to TRBD1 covers 8 bases. This TCR derives from a man aged 18 to 30 in good health. Some clones in this sample may be carry-over from other donors' samples. The specimen was memory CD4+ T cells from PBMCs. Subset: CD45RA-negative fraction. The CDR3, as DNA: TGTGCCAGCGAGGACAGGGTGGGATCTGGGGCCAACGTCCTGACTTTC. Its protein is CASEDRVGSGANVLTF.